This TCR beta chain was captured in a study of cytomegalovirus exposure and HLA in healthy donors. This CDR3 comprises 17 residues. CDR1 SGHTA and CDR2 FQGNSA come from the germline V gene. V was trimmed by 5 bases and J by 2 bases, leaving 19 bases between them. Vbeta (60) and Jbeta (13) primers were used in the PCR. The method was immunoSEQ multiplex PCR; TCRdb's version includes in-frame clones alone and lacks a portion of them. The sample shows approximately 120,000 clones, approximately 80% of them seen only once. This TCR was recovered from a woman aged 35 to 49 in good health and CMV-seropositive. The sequenced sample consisted of PBMCs. J is TRBJ2-1 and V is TRBV7-2, with D perhaps matching TRBD1 (7 bases). DNA of the CDR3: TGTGCCAGCAGCCACAGACAGGGACTGGTACCCTACAATGAGCAGTTCTTC. This codes for CASSHRQGLVPYNEQFF.